One sample yielded the 4 T cell receptor beta chains listed below, sequenced in a study of tumor-infiltrating lymphocytes in primary liver carcinoma. Constant-region priming of around 500 ng total RNA yielded TCR beta cDNA. ARM-PCR, slightly modified, supplied the TCR beta libraries through three nested multiplex PCR rounds. The first two PCR rounds, roughly 10 cycles each, used TRBV1-TRBV30 forward primers and a C-beta reverse primer. TCRdb recomputed calls from the multiplex PCR reads with MiXCR, one row per CDR3 protein. The table shows 310,000 or so distinct CDR3 sequences, with nearly 60% occurring only once. Germline DNA was also extracted, while the blood RNA originated from unsorted whole blood. Sequencing input: peripheral blood. These receptors came from a woman under 40 with primary liver carcinoma and hepatitis B virus infection.

Details on this clonotype: At one of its ends the junction is not consistent with the germline gene, which may arise from a read error. The CDR3 sequence is CASSLGGVVSSQPQHF. The DNA for the CDR3 is TGTGCCAGCAGTTTAGGAGGGGTCGTTAGCAGTCAGCCCCAGCATTTT. This chain connects TRBV12-3 or TRBV12-4 to TRBJ1-5; a weak D match, TRBD1 (5 bases). The CDR3 sequence is 16 residues long.

V is TRBV10-3 and J is TRBJ2-3, with D uncertain. The CDR3 contains 14 residues. The germline gives CDR1 ENHRY, CDR2 SYGVKD. V was clipped by 2 bases and J by 5 bases, with 11 bases between them. CDR3 in amino acids: CAISEPARIDTQYF. CDR3 bases: TGTGCCATCAGTGAGCCAGCTCGCATAGATACGCAGTATTTT.

A note on this clonotype: The junction departs from germline at one end; a sequencing error may be responsible. The J gene is TRBJ2-1, the V gene TRBV30; possible D gene TRBD2, 6 bases. The CDR3 contains 14 residues. In germline, CDR1 is GTSNPN, CDR2 SVGIG (reference sequence). CDR3 bases: TGTACCTGGATCCGCGGGACCCCCTACAATGAGCAGTTCTTC. Translation: CTWIRGTPYNEQFF.

This clonotype was picked up a small number of times. The chain carries TRBV12-3 or TRBV12-4 and TRBJ2-5; 9 bases are shared with TRBD2. V shed 6 bases and J 7 bases; nucleotides not matched to a gene: 9. The CDR3 extends over 14 amino acids. CDR3 DNA sequence: TGTGCCAGCAGCGGCGGTAGCGGGGGTGGGACCCAGTACTTC. Its protein product is CASSGGSGGGTQYF.